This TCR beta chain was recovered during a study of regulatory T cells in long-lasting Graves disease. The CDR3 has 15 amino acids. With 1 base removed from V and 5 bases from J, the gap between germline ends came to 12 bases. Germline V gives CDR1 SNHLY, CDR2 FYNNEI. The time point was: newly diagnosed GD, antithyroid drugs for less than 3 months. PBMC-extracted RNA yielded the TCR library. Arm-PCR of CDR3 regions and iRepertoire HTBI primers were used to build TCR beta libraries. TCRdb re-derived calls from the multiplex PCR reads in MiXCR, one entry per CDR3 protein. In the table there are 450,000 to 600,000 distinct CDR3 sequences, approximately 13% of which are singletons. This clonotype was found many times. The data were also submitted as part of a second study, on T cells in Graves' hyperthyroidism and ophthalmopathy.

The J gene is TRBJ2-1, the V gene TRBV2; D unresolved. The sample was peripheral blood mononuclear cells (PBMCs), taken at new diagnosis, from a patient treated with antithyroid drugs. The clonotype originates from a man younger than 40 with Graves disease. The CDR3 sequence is CASSEGGETNNEQFF. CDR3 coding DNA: TGTGCCAGCAGTGAAGGCGGAGAGACGAACAATGAGCAGTTCTTC. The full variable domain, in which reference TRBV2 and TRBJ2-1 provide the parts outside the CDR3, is EPEVTQTPSHQVTQMGQEVILRCVPISNHLYFYWYRQILGQKVEFLVSFYNNEISEKSEIFDDQFSVERPDGSNFTLKIRSTKLEDSAMYFCASSEGGETNNEQFFGPGTRLTVL.